A selection of T cell receptor beta chains follows, all from one sample in a study of blood T cell repertoires in COVID-19. Profiling relied on immunoSEQ multiplex PCR, and the TCRdb table lists in-frame clones only, not all of them. The table records roughly 200,000 clones, 83% of them present only once. The sequenced material came from peripheral blood. These receptors were taken from a young woman with COVID-19, enrolled during active disease. The conserved cysteine and the conserved F or W are not part of the CDR3 here. Clone size is not always given. Where it is, it says once, few, many or a class for expanded clones.

TRBJ1-2	few	TRBV7-2	ASSTREAYGYT
TRBJ2-7	-	TRBV6-5	ASSRIGGEQY
TRBJ2-3	once	TRBV28	ASSYPPLEGLFVFDTQY
TRBJ1-3	-	TRBV11-2	ASSVTGTLLGNTIY
TRBJ1-5	many	TRBV30	AWSVHRQSYSNQPQH
TRBJ1-2	-	TRBV9	ASSPVAGRYGYT
TRBJ2-4	-	TRBV30	AWSALEVQY
TRBJ2-7	-	TRBV19	ASSALGQMKAYEQY
TRBJ1-5	-	TRBV28	ASSLEGLGQPQH
TRBJ2-7	-	TRBV6-5	ASSQTGSYEQY
TRBJ2-7	-	TRBV2	ASNPTGSGEQY
TRBJ2-7	-	TRBV11-3	ASGQGQNEQY
TRBJ2-1	-	TRBV19	ASSILAGGVGYNEQF
TRBJ2-5	-	TRBV9	ASSGDRGREETQY
TRBJ1-6	-	TRBV6-4	ASSDSGQGYSPLH
TRBJ1-6	-	TRBV4-1	ASSQVGRGLNNSPLH
TRBJ2-7	-	TRBV30	AWSISHSYEQY
TRBJ2-1	-	TRBV24-1	ATSDSYGTSGRFHEQF
TRBJ2-7	-	TRBV7-3	ASSFTPSYEQY
TRBJ2-1	-	TRBV19	ASVQGNNEQF
TRBJ2-5	-	TRBV5-4	ASSLGMAGQDETQY
TRBJ1-4	-	TRBV6-6	ASSGTGSEKLF
TRBJ1-3	few	TRBV7-6	ASSTRTGTGNTIY
TRBJ2-3	-	TRBV3-1/TRBV3-2	ASSQYQLAGGSGTDTQY
TRBJ1-2	-	TRBV5-4	ASSLGRNNYGYT
TRBJ2-5	-	TRBV9	ASSVSSGDPPETQY
TRBJ2-1	-	TRBV25-1	ASTSGGARNEQF
TRBJ1-2	once	TRBV6-5	ASGQFYGYT
TRBJ1-1	-	TRBV4-3	ASSQDLEERYTEAF
TRBJ1-3	-	TRBV3-1/TRBV3-2	ASSQGAVGSGNTIY
TRBJ2-7	-	TRBV19	ASSPRGGVYEQY
TRBJ2-3	-	TRBV6-5	AGRYTGGGDTQY
TRBJ1-1	-	TRBV27	ASSSTRTGLNTEAF
TRBJ2-7	-	TRBV4-1	ASSGLAGGPMFEQY
TRBJ2-5	-	TRBV5-1	ASSLLGLQETQY
TRBJ1-2	once	TRBV11-1	ASSPDSDTRGYT
TRBJ1-1	-	TRBV3-1/TRBV3-2	ASSRTGNTEAF
TRBJ1-2	-	TRBV7-3	ASSFLAPQGGGEYGYT
TRBJ2-3	-	TRBV24-1	ATSDPTSGGTRTQY
TRBJ1-1	-	TRBV5-6	VSSPTGAGEAF
TRBJ1-2	-	TRBV6-6	ASTLGGRAYGYT
TRBJ2-3	-	TRBV25-1	ASSDPRGRSDTQY